This TCR beta chain was obtained from a study of identical twins. Whole-study results and caveats: Beta clonotypes that were abundant in cord blood contained fewer insertions, a pattern absent from memory repertoires. Twins' surplus sharing was weaker for beta out-of-frame sequences.

This CDR3 contains 13 residues. V lost 3 bases, J lost 2 bases, and 4 bases lay in between. This clonotype has at least ten counts. Its matching antigen is unknown. A single record per CDR3 protein comes from TCRdb applying MiXCR to the 5' RACE reads. The data contain 210,000 or so distinct CDR3 sequences, around 8.1% of them singletons. This same sample was also taken into another study, of yellow fever vaccine responses in identical twins.

This clonotype was sampled from a woman aged 18-35 years in good health. This sequence joins TRBV12-3 or TRBV12-4 and TRBJ2-2; D remains ambiguous. Sequencing input: memory (CD45RO+) T cells sorted from blood. CDR3: CASSFPNTGELFF. The CDR3 nucleotides read TGTGCCAGCAGTTTTCCCAACACCGGGGAGCTGTTTTTT.